The clone carrying this T cell receptor beta chain was recorded a few times. Its antigen is as yet unknown. Both TCR beta VDJ combination and CDR3 sequence profiling were carried out. Genomic DNA was the template for this profiling. Each CDR3 protein gets one entry after TCRdb re-called the reads with MiXCR. The sample has about 210,000 distinct CDR3 sequences; approximately 57% are singletons. Between the trimmed V and J ends, which lost 4 bases and 11 bases, there was a span of 15 bases. Germline V gene data show CDR1 as LNHDA and CDR2 as SQIVND (reference sequence). The CDR3 runs to 13 residues. This sample was taken from a study of CD8+CD57+ T cells in acquired aplastic anemia. Overall study: The mean DNA yield obtained from sorted CD4+ and CD8+ cells came to approximately 3 ug. Overall study findings and caveats: A significant difference in CD8+ Simpson's diversity between patients and controls was not found. Around 27 was the count of CD8+ CDR3 sequences that patients shared with controls.

Specimen: sorted CD4+, CD8+, or CD8+CD57+ T cells (not recorded which) from PBMCs. This chain links TRBV19 with TRBJ1-5, with D perhaps matching TRBD1 (5 bases). The TCR was taken from a human donor in good health. CDR3 amino acids: CASSNQRGLAQHF. The CDR3, as DNA: TGTGCCAGTAGTAACCAAAGGGGCCTGGCCCAGCATTTT.